Below, 6 T cell receptor beta chains from the same sample are listed, as sequenced in a study of a mutant IDH1 vaccine in newly diagnosed glioma (dated by TCRdb to the early 2020s). Preparation of the library involved the immunoSEQ multiplex PCR assay. In TCRdb, the immuneACCESS table is reduced to in-frame sequences with V and J assigned. These tables do not hold every clone; where another copy was compared, an unresolved V gene accounts for under half, and the others remain unexplained. This sample lists around 120,000 clones; about 82% were detected once. The leading ten clones occupy under 5.5% of the sample. No antigen is known for these receptors. The meaning of the sample's time point label: week 11, during vaccination. Every vaccine dose consisted of 300 ug of a 20-mer mutant IDH1 peptide in Montanide, administered subcutaneously together with topical imiquimod. The specimen comprised PBMCs, sampled from a glioma patient whose treatment included an IDH1 peptide vaccine. The origin of the receptors is a man in his forties with glioma.

V gene TRBV4-3 combines with J gene TRBJ2-7; 8 positions agree with TRBD1. V trimming: 4 bases; J trimming: 3 bases; junction bases outside the gene matches: 11. Germline CDR1 and CDR2: LGHNA and YSLEER. The CDR3 totals 16 residues. This CDR3 is CASSLLPGGEGYEQYF. The CDR3 nucleotides read TGCGCCAGCAGCCTCCTGCCAGGGGGCGAAGGCTACGAGCAGTACTTC.

The CDR3 DNA reads TGCAGCGTTGAAGGGATCGCCGGGACAGCACCCTACGAGCAGTACTTC. Translation: CSVEGIAGTAPYEQYF. The chain combines TRBV29-1 with TRBJ2-7, with 7 bases matching TRBD1. The ends lost 1 base at V and 2 bases at J; junction bases unmatched: 11. In germline, CDR1 is SQVTM, CDR2 ANQGSEA. The CDR3 length is 16 residues.

CDR3 nucleotide sequence: TGTGCCTGGAGTGGCCAAATGGTCTCTGGAAACACCATATATTTT. Amino acid sequence: CAWSGQMVSGNTIYF. The chain combines TRBV30 with TRBJ1-3; D call uncertain. V lost 1 base, J lost 0 bases, and 10 bases lay in between. CDR3 length: 15 amino acids. Per the germline V gene, CDR1 is GTSNPN and CDR2 is SVGIG (reference sequence).

The genes are TRBV2 and TRBJ1-2; 7 bases map to TRBD1. The CDR3 has 15 amino acids. CDR1 and CDR2 from the germline V gene are SNHLY and FYNNEI. V lost 2 bases and J lost 7; bases outside the gene matches: 10. For the CDR3, the DNA is TGTGCCAGCAGTGAATTGACAGGGAAGGGAGGTGGCTACACCTTC. Amino acid sequence: CASSELTGKGGGYTF.

CDR3 loop: CASSFNLPSYEQYF. The DNA for the CDR3 is TGTGCCAGCAGCTTCAACCTCCCATCCTACGAGCAGTACTTC. The V call is TRBV7-2, the J call TRBJ2-7; D remains unclear. CDR3 length: 14 amino acids. Germline-derived CDR1 and CDR2 are SGHTA and FQGNSA. V gave up 3 bases and J gave up 1 base, with 10 bases separating them.

This clone is a singleton in its sample. V usage is TRBV11-2 and J usage is TRBJ2-7, with a weak D call TRBD2 (6 bases). Germline V gene data show CDR1 as SGHAT and CDR2 as FQNNGV. The CDR3 extends over 12 amino acids. With 1 base removed from V and 10 bases from J, the gap between germline ends came to 11 bases. The CDR3 loop is CASSLARAGQYF. The CDR3 DNA follows: TGTGCCAGCAGCTTAGCCAGGGCGGGACAGTACTTC.